The 15 T cell receptor beta chains given below trace back to one sample, sequenced in a study of OX40 agonist ivuxolimab in advanced cancers. Produced via immunoSEQ multiplex PCR; TCRdb's table is partial and in-frame only. This table has approximately 30,000 clones, about four fifths appearing once. Specimen: CD4+ or CD8+ T cells sorted from blood, collected in a trial of the OX40 agonist ivuxolimab. These receptors originate from an adult with an advanced solid tumor such as melanoma, head and neck, liver or kidney cancer.

The genes are TRBV5-1 and TRBJ2-1; 14 positions match TRBD2. V lost 4 bases, J lost 8 bases, and 14 bases stayed unmatched. Looked up from germline, CDR1 is SGHRS and CDR2 is YFSETQ. The CDR3 extends over 18 amino acids. CDR3 loop: CASSRTGTSGSADHEQFF. CDR3 coding DNA: TGCGCCAGCAGCAGAACCGGGACTAGCGGGAGTGCCGACCATGAGCAGTTCTTC.

The CDR3 DNA reads as TGTGCCAGCAGCAAAGTGACGGAGGGGTACTCTGGAAACACCATATATTTT. Amino acid sequence: CASSKVTEGYSGNTIYF. The J gene is TRBJ1-3, the V gene TRBV21-1. TRBV21-1 is a pseudogene segment. The length of the CDR3 is 17 residues.

J is TRBJ2-3 and V is TRBV4-1, with D unresolved. V was cut by 0 bases and J by 6 bases, with 4 bases left in between. The CDR3 has 12 residues. Germline V lookup: CDR1 MGHRA, CDR2 YSYEKL. This chain's CDR3 is CASSQDWDTQYF. The CDR3 DNA follows: TGCGCCAGCAGCCAAGATTGGGATACGCAGTATTTT.

This chain links TRBV29-1 with TRBJ2-5; D not certain. V was pared by 2 bases and J by 5 bases, with 9 bases between. This CDR3 has 12 amino acids. Germline V gene lookup returns CDR1 SQVTM and CDR2 ANQGSEA. CDR3: CSVERPAETQYF. The DNA of the CDR3 is TGCAGCGTTGAAAGGCCGGCGGAGACCCAGTACTTC. Looking up the rest from reference TRBV29-1 and TRBJ2-5 gives the full variable domain: SAVISQKPSRDICQRGTSLTIQCQVDSQVTMMFWYRQQPGQSLTLIATANQGSEATYESGFVIDKFPISRPNLTFSTLTVSNMSPEDSSIYLCSVERPAETQYFGPGTRLLVL.

The V gene is TRBV5-5, the J gene TRBJ2-1, with no clear D. V lost 0 bases and J 5 bases, leaving 15 bases between the germline ends. Germline V gene sequence: CDR1 SGHKS, CDR2 YYEKEE (reference sequence). The CDR3 sequence is 16 residues long. For the CDR3, the DNA is TGTGCCAGCAGCTTGGCCTTGGCAGCCCCTGACAATGAGCAGTTCTTC. Residues: CASSLALAAPDNEQFF.

The chain recombines TRBV5-1 with TRBJ2-2; 12 bases match TRBD2. The germline gives CDR1 SGHRS, CDR2 YFSETQ. Trimming took 3 bases from V and 6 from J; bases not matched to a gene: 6. CDR3 length equals 16 residues. CDR3 region: CASSSRTSGVPGELFF. The CDR3 nucleotides read TGCGCCAGCAGCTCGCGGACTAGCGGGGTCCCCGGGGAGCTGTTTTTT.

This sequence joins TRBV10-3 and TRBJ2-3, with TRBD2 as a possible D gene (6 bases). Trimming stripped 0 bases from V and 2 bases from J, with 9 bases between. Germline V gives CDR1 ENHRY, CDR2 SYGVKD. The CDR3 sequence is 15 residues long. In nucleotides, the CDR3 is TGTGCCATCAGTGAGTCGCCGGGGGACACAGATACGCAGTATTTT. It is translated as CAISESPGDTDTQYF.

This clone was counted a single time. The chain joins TRBV19 to TRBJ1-5; D possibly corresponds to TRBD1 (5 bases). The CDR3 has 15 amino acids. The germline V gene encodes CDR1 LNHDA and CDR2 SQIVND (reference sequence). The ends were cut back, 3 bases at V and 3 bases at J, with 12 bases in the middle. The CDR3 coding sequence is TGTGCCAGTAGTATTGCGGGGCCCCACAATCAGCCCCAGCATTTT. Its translation: CASSIAGPHNQPQHF.

The chain is built from TRBV29-1 and TRBJ2-1; D not resolved. Trimming pared 3 bases from V and 2 bases from J, leaving 11 bases between. The CDR3 loop spans 14 amino acids. Germline assignment: CDR1 SQVTM and CDR2 ANQGSEA. CDR3 protein: CSVDSPRTYNEQFF. The DNA of the CDR3 is TGCAGCGTTGATAGCCCCCGCACCTACAATGAGCAGTTCTTC.

DNA for the CDR3: TGTGCCGCCGGGACAGGGAGCTCCTACGAGCAGTACTTC. Protein: CAAGTGSSYEQYF. The chain joins TRBV6-1 to TRBJ2-7; 9 nucleotides match TRBD1. CDR1 and CDR2 from the germline V gene are MNHNS and SASEGT. J lost 0 bases, V lost 11 bases, and 5 bases had no gene match. The length of the CDR3 is 13 residues.

V gene TRBV28 combines with J gene TRBJ1-5; D is uncertain. The V gene lost 8 bases and the J gene lost 3 bases, with 11 bases spanning the gap. The CDR3 has 13 residues. Germline V gene lookup returns CDR1 MDHEN and CDR2 SYDVKM. The CDR3 is CASGQPPNQPQHF. The CDR3 bases are TGTGCCAGCGGTCAGCCCCCCAATCAGCCCCAGCATTTT.

The V and J genes are TRBV13 and TRBJ2-5; D is perhaps TRBD1 or TRBD2 (5 bases each). The CDR3 loop spans 13 amino acids. Trimming pared 5 bases from V and 4 bases from J, leaving 11 bases between. CDR1 is PRHDT and CDR2 is FYEKMQ in the germline V gene (reference sequence). This chain's CDR3 is CASSLRDAETQYF. As DNA, the CDR3 is TGTGCCAGCAGCCTCCGGGACGCAGAGACCCAGTACTTC.

The DNA for the CDR3 is TGCGCCAGCAGCCATGGCTCCTACGAGCAGTACTTC. Amino acid sequence: CASSHGSYEQYF. V and J are TRBV4-1 and TRBJ2-7; D gene unclear. Trimming stripped 3 bases from V and 0 bases from J, with 3 bases between. Germline CDR1 is MGHRA and CDR2 is YSYEKL. The CDR3 is 12 residues long.

The chain has TRBV2 and TRBJ2-1; the D gene is possibly TRBD1 (6 bases). Trimming left V 8 bases short and J 2 bases short, with 13 bases between. Looked up from germline, CDR1 is SNHLY and CDR2 is FYNNEI. The CDR3 consists of 14 residues. This CDR3 is CASPTQGPYNEQFF. As DNA, the CDR3 is TGTGCCAGCCCCACCCAGGGGCCCTACAATGAGCAGTTCTTC.

The rearrangement links TRBV2 to TRBJ1-6, with D hard to call. This CDR3 contains 14 residues. The germline V gene encodes CDR1 SNHLY and CDR2 FYNNEI. V lost 8 bases and J 9 bases, leaving 17 bases between the germline ends. CDR3 DNA: TGTGCCAGCTCTTCTTTGATTGGCCGTTCACCCCTCCACTTT. It specifies CASSSLIGRSPLHF.